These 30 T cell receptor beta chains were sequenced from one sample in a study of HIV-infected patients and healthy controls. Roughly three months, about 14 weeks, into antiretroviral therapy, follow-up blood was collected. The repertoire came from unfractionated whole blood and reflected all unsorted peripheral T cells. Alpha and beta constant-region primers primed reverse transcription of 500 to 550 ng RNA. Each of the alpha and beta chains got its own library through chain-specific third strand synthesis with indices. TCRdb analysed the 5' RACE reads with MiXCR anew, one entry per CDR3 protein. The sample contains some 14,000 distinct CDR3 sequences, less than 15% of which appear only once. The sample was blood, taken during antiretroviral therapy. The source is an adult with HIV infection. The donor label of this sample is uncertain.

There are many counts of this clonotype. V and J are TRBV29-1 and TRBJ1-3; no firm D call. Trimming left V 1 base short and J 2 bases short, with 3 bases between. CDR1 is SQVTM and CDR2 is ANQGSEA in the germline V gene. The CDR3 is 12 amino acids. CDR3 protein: CSVEAPGNTIYF. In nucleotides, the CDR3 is TGCAGCGTTGAAGCACCTGGAAACACCATATATTTT.

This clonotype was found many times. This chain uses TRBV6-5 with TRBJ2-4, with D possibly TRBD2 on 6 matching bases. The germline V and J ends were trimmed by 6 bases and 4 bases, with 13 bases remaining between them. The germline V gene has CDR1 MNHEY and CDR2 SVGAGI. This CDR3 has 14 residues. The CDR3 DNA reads TGTGCCAGCAGCCCGGGGGACTTTAAAAACATTCAGTACTTC. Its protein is CASSPGDFKNIQYF.

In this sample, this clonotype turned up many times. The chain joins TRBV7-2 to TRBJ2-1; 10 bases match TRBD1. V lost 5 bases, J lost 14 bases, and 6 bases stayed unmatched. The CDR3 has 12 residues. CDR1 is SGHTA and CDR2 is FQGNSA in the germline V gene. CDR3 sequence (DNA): TGTGCCAGCAGCCGGGACAGGGGCCCAGAGTTCTTC. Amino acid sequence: CASSRDRGPEFF.

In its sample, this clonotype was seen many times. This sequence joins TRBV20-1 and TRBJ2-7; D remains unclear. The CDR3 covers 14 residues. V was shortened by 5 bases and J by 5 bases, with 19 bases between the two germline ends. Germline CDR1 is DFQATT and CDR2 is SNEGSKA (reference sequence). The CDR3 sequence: CSAASPASRDEQYF. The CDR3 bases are TGCAGTGCTGCAAGCCCCGCTTCAAGGGACGAGCAGTACTTC.

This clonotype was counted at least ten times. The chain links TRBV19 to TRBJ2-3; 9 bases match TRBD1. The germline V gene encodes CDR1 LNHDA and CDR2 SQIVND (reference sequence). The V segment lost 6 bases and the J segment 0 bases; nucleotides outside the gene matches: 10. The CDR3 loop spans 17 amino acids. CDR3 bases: TGTGCCAGTAGCCTCCGACAGGGGGGGTCTAGCACAGATACGCAGTATTTT. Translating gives CASSLRQGGSSTDTQYF.

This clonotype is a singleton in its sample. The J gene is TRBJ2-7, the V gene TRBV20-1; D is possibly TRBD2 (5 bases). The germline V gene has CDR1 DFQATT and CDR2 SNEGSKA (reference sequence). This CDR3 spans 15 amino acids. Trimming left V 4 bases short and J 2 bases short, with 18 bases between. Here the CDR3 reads CSATPGSRPTYEQYF. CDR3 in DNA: TGCAGTGCTACCCCTGGGAGTAGGCCTACCTACGAGCAGTACTTC.

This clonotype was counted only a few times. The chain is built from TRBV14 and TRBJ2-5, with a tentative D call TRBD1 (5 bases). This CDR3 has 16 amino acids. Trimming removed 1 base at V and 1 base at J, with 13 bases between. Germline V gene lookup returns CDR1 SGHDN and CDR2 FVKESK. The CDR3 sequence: CASSQGKHRTQETQYF. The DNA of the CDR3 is TGTGCCAGCAGCCAAGGGAAGCACAGGACCCAAGAGACCCAGTACTTC.

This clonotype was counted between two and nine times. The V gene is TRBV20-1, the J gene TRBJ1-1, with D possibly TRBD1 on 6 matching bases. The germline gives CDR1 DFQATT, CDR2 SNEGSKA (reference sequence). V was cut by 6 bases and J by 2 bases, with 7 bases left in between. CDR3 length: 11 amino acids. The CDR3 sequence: CSAGTNTEAFF. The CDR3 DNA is TGCAGTGCCGGGACAAACACTGAAGCTTTCTTT.

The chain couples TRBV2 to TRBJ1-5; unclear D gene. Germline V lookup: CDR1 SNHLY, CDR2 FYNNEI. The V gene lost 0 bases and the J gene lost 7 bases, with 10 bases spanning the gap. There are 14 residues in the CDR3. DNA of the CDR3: TGTGCCAGCAGTGAAGCGCAGCGGGGACAGCCCCAGCATTTT. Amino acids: CASSEAQRGQPQHF. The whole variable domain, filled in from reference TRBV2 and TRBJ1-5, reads EPEVTQTPSHQVTQMGQEVILRCVPISNHLYFYWYRQILGQKVEFLVSFYNNEISEKSEIFDDQFSVERPDGSNFTLKIRSTKLEDSAMYFCASSEAQRGQPQHFGDGTRLSIL.

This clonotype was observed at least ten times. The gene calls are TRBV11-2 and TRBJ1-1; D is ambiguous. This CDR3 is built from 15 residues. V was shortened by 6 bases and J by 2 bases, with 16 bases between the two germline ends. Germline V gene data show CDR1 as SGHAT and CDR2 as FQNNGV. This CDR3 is CASSTRGSQNTEAFF. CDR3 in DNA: TGTGCCAGCAGTACCCGAGGGTCCCAAAACACTGAAGCTTTCTTT.

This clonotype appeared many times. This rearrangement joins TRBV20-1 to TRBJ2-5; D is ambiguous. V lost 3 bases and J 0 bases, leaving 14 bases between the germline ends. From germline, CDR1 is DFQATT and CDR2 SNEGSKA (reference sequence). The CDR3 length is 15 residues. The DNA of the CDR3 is TGCAGTGCTAGTAAACTACCGAGAAACCAAGAGACCCAGTACTTC. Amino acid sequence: CSASKLPRNQETQYF.

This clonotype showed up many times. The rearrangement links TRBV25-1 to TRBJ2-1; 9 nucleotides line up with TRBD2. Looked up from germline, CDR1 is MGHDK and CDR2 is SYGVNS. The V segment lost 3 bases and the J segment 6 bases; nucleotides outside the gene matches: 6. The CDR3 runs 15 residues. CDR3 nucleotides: TGTGCCAGCAGTGAGGGCGGGAGGGCCTTCAATGAGCAGTTCTTC. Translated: CASSEGGRAFNEQFF.

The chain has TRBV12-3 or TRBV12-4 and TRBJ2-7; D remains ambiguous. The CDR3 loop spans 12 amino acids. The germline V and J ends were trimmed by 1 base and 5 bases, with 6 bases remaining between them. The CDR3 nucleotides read TGTGCCAGCAGTTTAGTCCCCCACGAGCAGTACTTC. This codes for CASSLVPHEQYF.

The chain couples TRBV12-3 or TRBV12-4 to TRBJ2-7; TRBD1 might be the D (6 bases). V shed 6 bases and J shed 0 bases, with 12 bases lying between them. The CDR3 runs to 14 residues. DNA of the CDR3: TGTGCCAGCAGATCCGGGACATTCTCCTACGAGCAGTACTTC. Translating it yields CASRSGTFSYEQYF.

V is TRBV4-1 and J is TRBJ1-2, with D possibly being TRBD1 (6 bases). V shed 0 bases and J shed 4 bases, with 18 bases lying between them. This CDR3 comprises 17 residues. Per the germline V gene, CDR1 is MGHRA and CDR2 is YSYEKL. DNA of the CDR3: TGCGCCAGCAGCCAAGATCCAACCCAGGACAGATTCTATGGCTACACCTTC. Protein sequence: CASSQDPTQDRFYGYTF.

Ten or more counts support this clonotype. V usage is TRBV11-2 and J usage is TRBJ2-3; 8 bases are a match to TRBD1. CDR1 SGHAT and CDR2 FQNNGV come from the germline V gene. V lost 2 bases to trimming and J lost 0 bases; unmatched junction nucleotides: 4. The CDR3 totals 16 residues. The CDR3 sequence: CASSLQTGASTDTQYF. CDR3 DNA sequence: TGTGCCAGCAGCTTACAGACAGGGGCTAGCACAGATACGCAGTATTTT.

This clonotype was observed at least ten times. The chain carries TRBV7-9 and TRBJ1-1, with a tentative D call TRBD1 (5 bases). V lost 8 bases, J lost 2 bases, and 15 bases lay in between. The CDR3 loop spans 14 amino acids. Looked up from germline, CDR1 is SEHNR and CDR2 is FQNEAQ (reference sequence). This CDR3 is CASDNRRVNTEAFF. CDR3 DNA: TGTGCCAGCGATAACCGCAGGGTAAACACTGAAGCTTTCTTT. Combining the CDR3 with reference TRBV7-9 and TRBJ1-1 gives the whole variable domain DTGVSQNPRHKITKRGQNVTFRCDPISEHNRLYWYRQTLGQGPEFLTYFQNEAQLEKSRLLSDRFSAERPKGSFSTLEIQRTEQGDSAMYLCASDNRRVNTEAFFGQGTRLTVV.

The CDR3 is CSAREDGRAYEQYF. CDR3 nucleotides: TGCAGTGCTAGAGAGGACGGGAGGGCCTACGAGCAGTACTTC. The genes are TRBV20-1 and TRBJ2-7, with 8 bases matching TRBD2. This CDR3 contains 14 residues. Trimming removed 0 bases from V and 2 bases from J; junction bases left unmatched: 3. Germline loops: CDR1 DFQATT, CDR2 SNEGSKA (reference sequence).

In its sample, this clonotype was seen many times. The CDR3 DNA reads as TGTGCCACCAGCAGCCTGCTCCGCGGTGTAGCTTTCTTT. Translating it yields CATSSLLRGVAFF. This chain connects TRBV15 to TRBJ1-1; D not resolved. V was shortened by 3 bases and J by 10 bases, with 15 bases between the two germline ends. The CDR3 contains 13 residues. The germline CDR1 and CDR2 sequences are LNHNV and YYDKDF (reference sequence).

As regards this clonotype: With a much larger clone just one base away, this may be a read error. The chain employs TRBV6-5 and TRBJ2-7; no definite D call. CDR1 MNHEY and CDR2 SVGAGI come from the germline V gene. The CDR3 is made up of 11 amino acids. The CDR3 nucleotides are TGTGCCGGCAGTTACTCGGGCGAGCAGTACTTC. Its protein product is CAGSYSGEQYF.

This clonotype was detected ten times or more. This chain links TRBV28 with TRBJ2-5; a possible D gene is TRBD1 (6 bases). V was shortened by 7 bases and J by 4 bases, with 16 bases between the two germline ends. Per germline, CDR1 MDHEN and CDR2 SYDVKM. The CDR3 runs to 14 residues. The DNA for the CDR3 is TGTGCCAGCAACCCAACAGGGTTGGGAGAGACCCAGTACTTC. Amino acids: CASNPTGLGETQYF.

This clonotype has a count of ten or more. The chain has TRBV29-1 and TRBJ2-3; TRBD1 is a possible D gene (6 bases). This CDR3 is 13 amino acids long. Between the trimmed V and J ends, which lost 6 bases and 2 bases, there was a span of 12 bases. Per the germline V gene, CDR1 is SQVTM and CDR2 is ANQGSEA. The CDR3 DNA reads TGCAGCGTCGAGGGGGACAACACAGATACGCAGTATTTT. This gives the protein CSVEGDNTDTQYF.

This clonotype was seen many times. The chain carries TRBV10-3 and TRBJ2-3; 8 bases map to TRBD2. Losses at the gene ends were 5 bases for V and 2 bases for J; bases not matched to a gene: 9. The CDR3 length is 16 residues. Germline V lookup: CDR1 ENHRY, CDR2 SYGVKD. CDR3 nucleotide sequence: TGTGCCATCAGTCCCGTTTCTAGCGGGTTCACAGATACGCAGTATTTT. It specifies CAISPVSSGFTDTQYF.

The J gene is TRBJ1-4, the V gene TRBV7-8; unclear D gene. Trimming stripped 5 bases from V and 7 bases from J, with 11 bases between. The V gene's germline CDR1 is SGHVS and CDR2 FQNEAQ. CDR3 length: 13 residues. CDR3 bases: TGTGCCAGCAGCATTGGACTTTTTGAAAAACTGTTTTTT. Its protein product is CASSIGLFEKLFF.

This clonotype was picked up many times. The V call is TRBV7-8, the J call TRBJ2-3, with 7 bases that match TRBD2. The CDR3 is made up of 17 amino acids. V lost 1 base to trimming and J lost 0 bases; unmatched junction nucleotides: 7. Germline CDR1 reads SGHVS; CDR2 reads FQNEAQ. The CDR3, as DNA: TGTGCCAGCAGCTTAGACCCGGGAGGAACTAGCACAGATACGCAGTATTTT. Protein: CASSLDPGGTSTDTQYF.

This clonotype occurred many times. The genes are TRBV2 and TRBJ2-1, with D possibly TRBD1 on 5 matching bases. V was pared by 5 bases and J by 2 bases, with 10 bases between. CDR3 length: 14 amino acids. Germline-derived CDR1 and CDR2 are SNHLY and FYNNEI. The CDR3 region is CASSRTRTYNEQFF. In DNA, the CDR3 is TGTGCCAGCAGTAGGACACGGACCTACAATGAGCAGTTCTTC. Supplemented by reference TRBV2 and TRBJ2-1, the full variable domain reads EPEVTQTPSHQVTQMGQEVILRCVPISNHLYFYWYRQILGQKVEFLVSFYNNEISEKSEIFDDQFSVERPDGSNFTLKIRSTKLEDSAMYFCASSRTRTYNEQFFGPGTRLTVL.

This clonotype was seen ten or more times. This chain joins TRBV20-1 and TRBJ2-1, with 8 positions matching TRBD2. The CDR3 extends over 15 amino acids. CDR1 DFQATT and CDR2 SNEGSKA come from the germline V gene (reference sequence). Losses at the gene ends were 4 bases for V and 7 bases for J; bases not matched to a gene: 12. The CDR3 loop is CSATPSGGRLNEQFF. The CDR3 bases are TGCAGTGCTACTCCTTCTGGCGGGAGGTTGAATGAGCAGTTCTTC.

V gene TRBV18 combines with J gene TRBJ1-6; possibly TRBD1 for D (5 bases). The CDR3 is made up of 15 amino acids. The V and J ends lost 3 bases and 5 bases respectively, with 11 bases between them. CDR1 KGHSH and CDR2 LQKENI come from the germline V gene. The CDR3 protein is CASSPGGGHNSPLHF. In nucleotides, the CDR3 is TGTGCCAGCTCACCCGGGGGTGGCCATAATTCACCCCTCCACTTT.

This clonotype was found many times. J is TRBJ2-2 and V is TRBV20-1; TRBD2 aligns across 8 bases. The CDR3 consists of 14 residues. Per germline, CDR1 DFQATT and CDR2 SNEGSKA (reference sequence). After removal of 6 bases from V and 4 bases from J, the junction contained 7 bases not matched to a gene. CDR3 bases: TGCAGTGCCCCTCGGGGGGGCGTCACCGGGGAGCTGTTTTTT. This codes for CSAPRGGVTGELFF.

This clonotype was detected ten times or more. The CDR3, as DNA: TGTGCCAGCAGCGAGAGGCCGGGACTAGCCTACGAGCAGTACTTC. Translating gives CASSERPGLAYEQYF. This chain joins TRBV7-3 and TRBJ2-7; 8 nucleotides align to TRBD2. Germline loops: CDR1 SGHTA, CDR2 FQGTGA. J lost 2 bases, V lost 5 bases, and 8 bases had no gene match. CDR3 size: 15 residues.